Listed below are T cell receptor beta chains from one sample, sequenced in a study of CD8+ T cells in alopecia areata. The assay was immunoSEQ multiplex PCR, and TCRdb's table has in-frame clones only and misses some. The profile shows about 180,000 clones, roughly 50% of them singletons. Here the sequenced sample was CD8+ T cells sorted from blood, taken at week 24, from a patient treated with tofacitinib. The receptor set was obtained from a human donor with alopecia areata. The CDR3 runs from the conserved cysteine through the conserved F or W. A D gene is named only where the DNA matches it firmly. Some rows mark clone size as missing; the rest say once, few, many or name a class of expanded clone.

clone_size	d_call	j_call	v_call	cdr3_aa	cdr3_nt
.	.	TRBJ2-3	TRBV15	CATSRARDPGTDTQYF	TGTGCCACCAGCAGAGCGCGGGACCCCGGCACGGATACGCAGTATTTT
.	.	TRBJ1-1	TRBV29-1	CSADQGRPSTEAFF	TGCAGCGCCGACCAGGGACGGCCGAGCACTGAAGCTTTCTTT
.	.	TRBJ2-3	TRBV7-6	CASSLISAGDTQYF	TGTGCCAGCAGCTTAATTTCAGCAGGAGATACGCAGTATTTT
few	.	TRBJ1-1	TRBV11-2	CASSVGFTEAFF	TGTGCCAGCAGCGTAGGATTCACTGAAGCTTTCTTT
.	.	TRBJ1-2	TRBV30	CAWVTFRGRDYGYTF	TGTGCCTGGGTCACATTCCGGGGCCGGGACTATGGCTACACCTTC
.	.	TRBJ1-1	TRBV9	CASSVAQPGFMNTEAFF	TGTGCCAGCAGCGTAGCTCAGCCCGGATTTATGAACACTGAAGCTTTCTTT
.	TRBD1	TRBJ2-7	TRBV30	CAGVNRGYYEQYF	TGTGCCGGGGTTAACAGGGGATACTACGAGCAGTACTTC
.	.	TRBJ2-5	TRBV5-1	CASSLVPRVGETQYF	TGCGCCAGCAGCTTGGTTCCCAGGGTAGGGGAGACCCAGTACTTC
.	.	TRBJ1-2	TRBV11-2	CASSLGSRDGYTF	TGTGCCAGCAGCTTAGGAAGCCGTGATGGCTACACCTTC
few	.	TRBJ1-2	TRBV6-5	CASSYSTFYGYTF	TGTGCCAGCAGTTACTCGACATTCTATGGCTACACCTTC
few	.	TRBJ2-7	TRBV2	CASSPGGGTYEQYF	TGTGCCAGCAGTCCGGGCGGCGGAACCTACGAGCAGTACTTC
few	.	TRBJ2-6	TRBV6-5	CASSYSSYSGANVLTF	TGTGCCAGCAGTTACTCGAGTTACTCTGGGGCCAACGTCCTGACTTTC
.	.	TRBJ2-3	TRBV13	CASSSLTGELSRYF	TGTGCCAGCAGCTCCTTGACCGGAGAGCTCAGTAGGTATTTT
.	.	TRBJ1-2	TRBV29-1	CSVPQNPNYGYTF	TGCAGCGTTCCCCAGAATCCTAACTATGGCTACACCTTC
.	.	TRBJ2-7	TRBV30	CAWSAGQLNYEQYF	TGTGCCTGGAGTGCCGGACAGTTGAACTACGAGCAGTACTTC
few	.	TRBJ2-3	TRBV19	CASMGSTDTQYF	TGTGCCAGTATGGGCAGCACAGATACGCAGTATTTT
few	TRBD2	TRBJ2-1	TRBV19	CASSADLAGGYNEQFF	TGTGCCAGTAGTGCCGACCTAGCGGGGGGTTACAATGAGCAGTTCTTC
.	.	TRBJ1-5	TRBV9	CASSNWDSNQPQHF	TGTGCCAGCAGCAATTGGGATAGCAATCAGCCCCAGCATTTT
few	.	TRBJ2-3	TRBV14	CASTQGWKGAQYF	TGTGCCAGCACCCAAGGGTGGAAAGGGGCGCAGTATTTT
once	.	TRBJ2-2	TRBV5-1	CASSLAHPDGDTGELFF	TGCGCCAGCAGCTTGGCTCACCCCGACGGCGACACCGGGGAGCTGTTTTTT
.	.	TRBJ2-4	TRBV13	CASSLDRFKNIQYF	TGTGCCAGCAGCCTCGACAGATTCAAAAACATTCAGTACTTC
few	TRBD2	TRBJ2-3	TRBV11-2	CASSLQSLAVRSTDTQYF	TGTGCCAGCAGCTTACAATCGCTAGCGGTGCGGAGCACAGATACGCAGTATTTT
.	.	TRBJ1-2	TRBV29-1	CSVEQNGYTF	TGCAGCGTTGAGCAGAATGGCTACACCTTC
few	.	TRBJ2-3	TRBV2	CASSEAKADTQYF	TGTGCCAGCAGTGAAGCAAAGGCAGATACGCAGTATTTT
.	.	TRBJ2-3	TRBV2	CASSEPRSVPDTQYF	TGTGCCAGCAGTGAGCCCCGAAGCGTTCCAGATACGCAGTATTTT
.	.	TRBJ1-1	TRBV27	CASATGGAEAFF	TGTGCCAGCGCGACCGGGGGGGCTGAAGCTTTCTTT
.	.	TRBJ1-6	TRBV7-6	CASSSRSKDQAPLHF	TGTGCCAGCAGCAGCAGATCTAAAGACCAGGCCCCTCTCCACTTT
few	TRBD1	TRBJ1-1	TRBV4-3	CASSPTGQGPNTEAFF	TGCGCCAGCAGCCCTACGGGACAGGGACCGAACACTGAAGCTTTCTTT
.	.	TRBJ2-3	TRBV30	CAWSYDRSTDTQYF	TGTGCCTGGAGTTACGACAGGTCCACAGATACGCAGTATTTT
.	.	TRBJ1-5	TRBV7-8	CASSLEVSRVRQPQHF	TGTGCCAGCAGCTTAGAAGTGTCCAGGGTGAGGCAGCCCCAGCATTTT
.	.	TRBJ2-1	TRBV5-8	CASSVGVYNEQFF	TGTGCCAGCAGCGTGGGAGTATACAATGAGCAGTTCTTC
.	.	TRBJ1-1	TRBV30	CACKDGDTEAFF	TGTGCCTGTAAGGACGGGGACACTGAAGCTTTCTTT
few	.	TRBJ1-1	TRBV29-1	CSVATGNTEAFF	TGCAGCGTTGCGACAGGGAACACTGAAGCTTTCTTT
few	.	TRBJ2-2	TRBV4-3	CASSQEDTLVTGELFF	TGCGCCAGCAGCCAAGAGGACACCCTGGTCACCGGGGAGCTGTTTTTT
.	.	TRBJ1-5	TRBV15	CATSRENQPQHF	TGTGCCACCAGCAGAGAGAATCAGCCCCAGCATTTT
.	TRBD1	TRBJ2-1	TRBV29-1	CSVTGGLGNEQFF	TGCAGCGTCACAGGGGGCCTAGGAAATGAGCAGTTCTTC
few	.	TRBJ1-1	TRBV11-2	CASSLVGRVNTEAFF	TGTGCCAGCAGCTTAGTGGGACGGGTGAACACTGAAGCTTTCTTT
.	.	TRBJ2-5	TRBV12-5	CASGWGETQYF	TGTGCTAGTGGATGGGGAGAGACCCAGTACTTC
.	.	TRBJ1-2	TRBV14	CASSQYRNYGYTF	TGTGCCAGCAGCCAGTACAGGAACTATGGCTACACCTTC
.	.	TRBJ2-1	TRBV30	CAWSVQSGHEQFF	TGTGCCTGGAGTGTACAATCGGGCCATGAGCAGTTCTTC
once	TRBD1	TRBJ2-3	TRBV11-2	CASSLADRGGDTQYF	TGTGCCAGCAGCTTAGCGGACAGGGGAGGAGATACGCAGTATTTT
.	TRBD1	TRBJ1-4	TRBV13	CASSESTGGREKLFF	TGTGCCAGCAGCGAAAGTACAGGGGGCCGTGAAAAACTGTTTTTT
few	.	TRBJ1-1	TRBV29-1	CSVEAPSGPFF	TGCAGCGTTGAAGCGCCGAGCGGCCCTTTCTTT
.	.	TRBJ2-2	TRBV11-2	CASSLDEGLAGELFF	TGTGCCAGCAGCTTAGATGAGGGGCTGGCCGGGGAGCTGTTTTTT
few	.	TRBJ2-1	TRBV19	CASSMQGQRDNEQFF	TGTGCCAGTAGTATGCAGGGGCAGCGTGACAATGAGCAGTTCTTC
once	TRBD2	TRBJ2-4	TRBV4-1	CASSQDGLAGVKNIQYF	TGCGCCAGCAGCCAAGATGGTCTAGCGGGGGTAAAAAACATTCAGTACTTC
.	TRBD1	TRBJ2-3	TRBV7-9	CASSPRTGANTDTQYF	TGTGCCAGCAGCCCTCGGACAGGGGCGAACACAGATACGCAGTATTTT
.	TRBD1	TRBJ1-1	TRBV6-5	CASLTRQGGTEAFF	TGTGCCAGTTTGACACGACAGGGGGGAACTGAAGCTTTCTTT
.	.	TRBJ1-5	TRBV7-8	CASSLRDVSNQPQHF	TGTGCCAGCAGCCTTAGGGACGTTAGCAATCAGCCCCAGCATTTT
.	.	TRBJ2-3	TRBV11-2	CASTVGDTQYF	TGTGCCAGCACGGTAGGGGATACGCAGTATTTT
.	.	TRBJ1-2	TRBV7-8	CASSPLTEDYGYTF	TGTGCCAGCAGCCCCCTGACAGAGGACTATGGCTACACCTTC
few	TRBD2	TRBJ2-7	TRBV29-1	CSVEDAASGTDYEQYF	TGCAGCGTTGAAGATGCGGCTAGCGGGACTGACTACGAGCAGTACTTC
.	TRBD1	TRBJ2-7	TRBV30	CAWSMGQGLYEQYF	TGTGCCTGGAGCATGGGACAGGGTCTCTACGAGCAGTACTTC
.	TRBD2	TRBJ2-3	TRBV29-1	CSVQGASGGPHDTDTQYF	TGCAGCGTCCAAGGGGCTAGCGGGGGCCCCCATGACACAGATACGCAGTATTTT
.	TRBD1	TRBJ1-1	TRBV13	CASSHRGMNTEAFF	TGTGCCAGCAGTCACAGGGGTATGAACACTGAAGCTTTCTTT
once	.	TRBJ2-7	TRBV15	CATSREMGNYEQYF	TGTGCCACCAGCAGAGAAATGGGCAACTACGAGCAGTACTTC
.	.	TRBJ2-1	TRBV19	CASSMVGGNEQFF	TGTGCCAGTAGTATGGTGGGCGGGAATGAGCAGTTCTTC